This T cell receptor (beta chain) is drawn from a study of T cells in Graves' hyperthyroidism and ophthalmopathy. What was amplified from RNA transcripts were TCR beta CDR3 regions. The primer set for the first-round RT-PCR of the TCR CDR3 was HTBI. TCRdb independently ran MiXCR on the multiplex PCR reads; one entry per CDR3 protein. The sample comprises approximately 400,000 distinct CDR3 sequences, around 14% of which are singletons, and over 7.5% rests with the top ten. The ends were cut back, 0 bases at V and 9 bases at J, with 15 bases in the middle. This CDR3 contains 15 residues. Germline CDR1 MGHRA, CDR2 YSYEKL.

Sequences were obtained from blood. The sequence was collected from a woman aged 18 to 35 with Graves' hyperthyroidism. The rearrangement links TRBV4-1 to TRBJ1-5; D is uncertain. CDR3 nucleotide sequence: TGCGCCAGCAGCCAAGATGTTGGAGGCCTCGGGCCCCAGCATTTT. This sequence encodes CASSQDVGGLGPQHF.